Below are 16 T cell receptor beta chains sequenced from a single sample in a study of PD-1 blockade in classical Hodgkin lymphoma. Relapse was seen in all patients after autologous stem cell transplantation, and brentuximab vedotin exposure was variable. The table came from immunoSEQ multiplex PCR; TCRdb's copy has only in-frame clones and leaves some out. The sample includes about 14,000 clones, about four fifths of them seen just once. This sample comprised peripheral blood mononuclear cells (PBMCs), obtained at baseline. Receptors were obtained from a human donor with classical Hodgkin lymphoma.

The chain combines TRBV27 with TRBJ1-2, with a possible D match to TRBD1 (5 bases). The CDR3 totals 15 residues. Trimming stripped 4 bases from V and 8 bases from J, with 20 bases between. The germline V gene encodes CDR1 MNHEY and CDR2 SMNVEV (reference sequence). In DNA form, the CDR3 reads TGTGCCAGCAGTTCATTAAGTGGGGGTTGGGACGGCTACACCTTC. It translates to CASSSLSGGWDGYTF.

This rearrangement joins TRBV7-8 to TRBJ2-7; TRBD1 matches at 8 bases. Germline values: CDR1 SGHVS, CDR2 FQNEAQ. V was clipped by 4 bases and J by 6 bases; unmatched bases: 5. This CDR3 is 13 amino acids long. The CDR3, as DNA: TGTGCCAGCAGCTCTGGACAGGGTGGCGAGCAGTACTTC. Its protein is CASSSGQGGEQYF.

The chain uses TRBV15 and TRBJ1-5; D is perhaps TRBD1 (5 bases). Germline CDR1 and CDR2: LNHNV and YYDKDF (reference sequence). Trimming pared 5 bases from V and 3 bases from J, leaving 11 bases between. The CDR3 covers 14 residues. The CDR3 DNA reads as TGTGCCACCAGCGGGGGGGACGACAATCAGCCCCAGCATTTT. This sequence encodes CATSGGDDNQPQHF.

The chain has TRBV27 and TRBJ2-1; 9 nucleotides line up with TRBD2. The germline V gene has CDR1 MNHEY and CDR2 SMNVEV (reference sequence). The CDR3 covers 15 residues. J gave up 7 bases and V 2 bases, and 6 bases lay outside the gene matches. The CDR3 bases are TGTGCCAGCAGTTTAGGTCTAGCGGGGAGGAATGAGCAGTTCTTC. Protein: CASSLGLAGRNEQFF.

This clone was counted between two and nine times. The rearrangement joins TRBV27 to TRBJ2-2; no clear D gene. The CDR3 has 14 residues. Germline-derived CDR1 and CDR2 are MNHEY and SMNVEV (reference sequence). The germline V and J ends were trimmed by 6 bases and 6 bases, with 14 bases remaining between them. Here the CDR3 reads CASSLVTTPGELFF. The CDR3 DNA reads TGTGCCAGCAGCCTGGTGACAACCCCCGGGGAGCTGTTTTTT.

In nucleotides, the CDR3 is TGTGCCAGCAGCGTAGTCGGTACTCCGACTGAGACCCAGTACTTC. Translating gives CASSVVGTPTETQYF. V gene TRBV9 combines with J gene TRBJ2-5; D is unclear. Trimming removed 0 bases from V and 5 bases from J, with 14 bases in between. This CDR3 spans 15 amino acids. CDR1 is SGDLS and CDR2 is YYNGEE in the germline V gene.

This rearrangement joins TRBV6-1 to TRBJ2-1; 15 nucleotides line up with TRBD2. Germline lookup yields CDR1 MNHNS and CDR2 SASEGT. The CDR3 extends over 16 amino acids. The J segment lost 7 bases and the V segment lost 0 bases, leaving 1 base of the junction unmatched. DNA of the CDR3: TGTGCCAGCAGTGAAGCCGGGACTAGCGGGAGGAATGAGCAGTTCTTC. Translation: CASSEAGTSGRNEQFF.

This clone has just one count. This chain joins TRBV14 and TRBJ2-3; D gene unclear. Looked up from germline, CDR1 is SGHDN and CDR2 is FVKESK. There are 15 residues in the CDR3. Between the trimmed V and J ends, which lost 1 base and 4 bases, there was a span of 12 bases. For the CDR3, the DNA is TGTGCCAGCAGCCAAGTGGGGAACAGAGCAGATACGCAGTATTTT. This encodes CASSQVGNRADTQYF.

The rearrangement links TRBV2 to TRBJ1-5; 7 bases are a match to TRBD1. The CDR3 contains 15 residues. J gave up 6 bases and V 6 bases, and 11 bases lay outside the gene matches. In germline, CDR1 is SNHLY, CDR2 FYNNEI. CDR3 protein: CASRGTGAWGQPQHF. As DNA, the CDR3 is TGTGCCAGCAGGGGAACAGGGGCGTGGGGTCAGCCCCAGCATTTT.

The V call is TRBV19, the J call TRBJ2-3; D is possibly TRBD1 (6 bases). Per the germline V gene, CDR1 is LNHDA and CDR2 is SQIVND (reference sequence). V was trimmed by 0 bases and J by 6 bases, leaving 16 bases between them. This CDR3 spans 16 amino acids. CDR3 sequence reads: CASSIESGQSLDTQYF. The CDR3 DNA sequence: TGTGCCAGTAGTATAGAGTCAGGACAGAGTCTTGATACGCAGTATTTT.

This chain joins TRBV20-1 and TRBJ1-4; no clear D gene. This CDR3 comprises 11 residues. Germline V lookup: CDR1 DFQATT, CDR2 SNEGSKA (reference sequence). Trimming took 0 bases from V and 8 from J, leaving 4 bases between them. The CDR3 region has the DNA TGCAGTGCTAGAGAACACGAAAAACTGTTTTTT. Translation: CSAREHEKLFF.

The V gene is TRBV6-5, the J gene TRBJ1-2; possibly TRBD1 for D (5 bases). The CDR3 runs to 15 residues. The germline V gene encodes CDR1 MNHEY and CDR2 SVGAGI. V lost 5 bases to trimming and J lost 5 bases, with 18 bases between them. CDR3 sequence reads: CASSTHRDFWYGYTF. CDR3 DNA sequence: TGTGCCAGCAGTACTCACCGGGACTTTTGGTATGGCTACACCTTC.

V usage is TRBV28 and J usage is TRBJ2-5; 10 bases fit TRBD1. The CDR3 length is 18 residues. Germline CDR1 reads MDHEN; CDR2 reads SYDVKM. Trimming took 3 bases from V and 2 from J; bases not matched to a gene: 12. CDR3 sequence: CASSFYGRDRGSQETQYF. The DNA of the CDR3 is TGTGCCAGCAGTTTTTATGGCCGGGACAGGGGTTCACAAGAGACCCAGTACTTC.

This chain uses TRBV7-2 with TRBJ1-1, with 12 bases aligning to TRBD1. The CDR3 runs 17 residues. CDR1 is SGHTA, CDR2 FQGNSA, per germline. Losses at the gene ends were 5 bases for V and 6 bases for J; bases not matched to a gene: 13. The chain's CDR3 is CASSRTGQGALRSEAFF. The DNA of the CDR3 is TGTGCCAGCAGCAGAACGGGACAGGGGGCTCTGAGGTCTGAAGCTTTCTTT.

The rearrangement uses TRBV21-1 and TRBJ2-6; TRBD1, the table's D call, lacks a check against the DNA. TRBV21-1 is a pseudogene segment. The CDR3 totals 16 residues. CDR3 in DNA: TGTGCCAGATCCCTGGGGGCGTTCTCTGGGGCCAACGTCCTGACTTTC. It encodes CARSLGAFSGANVLTF.

V and J are TRBV7-8 and TRBJ2-5; the D gene is possibly TRBD2 (6 bases). V was pared by 1 base and J by 5 bases, with 17 bases between. Germline assignment: CDR1 SGHVS and CDR2 FQNEAQ. This CDR3 is built from 16 residues. Here the CDR3 DNA reads TGTGCCAGCAGCTTAGTCCCGGAGGGGAAGATGGAGACCCAGTACTTC. Protein: CASSLVPEGKMETQYF.